These T cell receptor beta chains were read from a single sample in a study of control samples from healthy donors and cancer patients. The assay was immunoSEQ multiplex PCR, and TCRdb's table has in-frame clones only and misses some. The sample lists some 120,000 clones, around 93% occurring once. Sequencing input: PBMCs. The receptors were sampled from a man over 45 with head and neck cancer. The CDR3 runs from the conserved cysteine through the conserved F or W. Each record gives: CDR3 length, D gene, clone size, J gene, V gene, CDR3 protein, CDR3 DNA. The D gene is left open where the match is weak. Expanded clones get a size class; other rows say once, few or many, or leave the size out.

13	NA	NA	TRBJ1-5	TRBV30	CAWAQGSNQPQHF	TGTGCCTGGGCGCAGGGGTCGAATCAGCCCCAGCATTTT
15	NA	NA	TRBJ1-2	TRBV18	CASSPDVREWYGYTF	TGTGCCAGCTCACCAGATGTCAGGGAATGGTATGGCTACACCTTC
14	NA	NA	TRBJ1-2	TRBV5-1	CASSFGGQFYGYTF	TGCGCCAGCAGCTTCGGGGGTCAATTCTATGGCTACACCTTC
16	NA	once	TRBJ2-3	TRBV7-6	CASSSSVGQGTDTQYF	TGTGCCAGCAGCTCTTCGGTCGGGCAGGGGACAGATACGCAGTATTTT
15	NA	once	TRBJ2-5	TRBV5-5	CASSPSGRGSETQYF	TGTGCCAGCAGCCCCTCCGGGAGAGGTTCAGAGACCCAGTACTTC
14	NA	NA	TRBJ1-1	TRBV7-9	CASSSLGRGIQAFF	TGTGCCAGCAGCTCCTTGGGGCGGGGAATTCAAGCTTTCTTT
12	NA	NA	TRBJ1-1	TRBV28	CASSFVGTKAFF	TGTGCCAGCAGTTTCGTGGGTACCAAAGCTTTCTTT
14	NA	once	TRBJ2-7	TRBV14	CASSQEFGPLRQYF	TGTGCCAGCAGCCAAGAGTTCGGGCCTCTCAGGCAGTACTTC
13	NA	NA	TRBJ1-1	TRBV6-5	CASSYTVGTEAFF	TGTGCCAGCAGTTACACGGTAGGCACTGAAGCTTTCTTT
14	NA	NA	TRBJ1-2	TRBV6-5	CASSYSFEVYGYTF	TGTGCCAGCAGTTACTCGTTTGAGGTCTATGGCTACACCTTC
13	TRBD1	NA	TRBJ1-1	TRBV6-5	CASSRQGITEAFF	TGTGCCAGCAGCCGACAGGGGATCACTGAAGCTTTCTTT
11	NA	once	TRBJ2-2	TRBV3-1/TRBV3-2	CASSRTGELFF	TGTGCCAGCAGCCGGACCGGGGAGCTGTTTTTT
16	NA	NA	TRBJ1-1	TRBV9	CASSAIGQDTSTEAFF	TGTGCCAGCAGTGCTATAGGGCAGGATACGAGCACTGAAGCTTTCTTT
12	NA	NA	TRBJ1-4	TRBV6-5	CASSWGSEKLFF	TGTGCCAGCAGTTGGGGGAGTGAAAAACTGTTTTTT
17	TRBD1	once	TRBJ1-3	TRBV7-2	CASSFRRTGDSGNTIYF	TGTGCCAGCAGCTTTCGTAGGACAGGCGACTCTGGAAACACCATATATTTT
14	NA	few	TRBJ1-1	TRBV9	CASSGRGGLIGAFF	TGTGCCAGCAGCGGGAGAGGAGGGTTGATCGGAGCTTTCTTT
14	NA	NA	TRBJ2-7	TRBV7-9	CASSFSGVSYEQYF	TGTGCCAGCAGCTTCAGCGGAGTCTCCTACGAGCAGTACTTC
15	TRBD1	NA	TRBJ1-1	TRBV27	CASSLRGGRDTEAFF	TGTGCCAGCAGTTTACGAGGGGGCAGGGACACTGAAGCTTTCTTT
15	NA	NA	TRBJ1-6	TRBV14	CASSQAGLYNSPLHF	TGTGCCAGCAGCCAAGCAGGGCTGTATAATTCACCCCTCCACTTT
16	TRBD2	once	TRBJ2-7	TRBV18	CASSPLIAGPSYEQYF	TGTGCCAGCTCACCACTGATAGCGGGGCCCTCCTACGAGCAGTACTTC
13	NA	NA	TRBJ1-1	TRBV7-9	CASSLTSNTEAFF	TGTGCCAGCAGCTTAACCTCTAACACTGAAGCTTTCTTT
17	TRBD2	NA	TRBJ2-3	TRBV6-2/TRBV6-3	CASSSGLAGVNTDTQYF	TGTGCCAGCAGTTCCGGACTAGCGGGGGTGAACACAGATACGCAGTATTTT
18	TRBD2	NA	TRBJ2-3	TRBV9	CASSPPSGAGGPGDTQYF	TGTGCCAGCAGCCCCCCGAGCGGAGCGGGGGGGCCGGGAGATACGCAGTATTTT
13	NA	NA	TRBJ2-5	TRBV6-5	CASSYRSLETQYF	TGTGCCAGCAGTTACCGGTCATTGGAGACCCAGTACTTC
16	NA	NA	TRBJ2-2	TRBV9	CASSVEGGGATGELFF	TGTGCCAGCAGCGTAGAAGGTGGGGGGGCCACCGGGGAGCTGTTTTTT
12	NA	NA	TRBJ2-2	TRBV27	CASTDRAGELFF	TGTGCCAGCACAGATAGGGCCGGGGAGCTGTTTTTT
14	NA	NA	TRBJ1-6	TRBV19	CASNLNSYNSPLHF	TGTGCCAGTAATCTGAACTCATATAATTCACCCCTCCACTTT
16	TRBD2	NA	TRBJ2-3	TRBV4-2	CASSYLAGRFTDTQYF	TGTGCCAGCAGCTATTTAGCGGGGAGATTCACAGATACGCAGTATTTT
14	NA	NA	TRBJ1-4	TRBV4-1	CASSLWTTNEKLFF	TGCGCCTCCTCGCTCTGGACAACTAATGAAAAACTGTTTTTT
17	TRBD2	NA	TRBJ2-3	TRBV5-1	CASSFRPERGGTDTQYF	TGCGCCAGCAGCTTCCGGCCCGAGCGGGGGGGCACAGATACGCAGTATTTT
16	NA	NA	TRBJ1-1	TRBV28	CASSRPIRDLTPPAFF	TGTGCCAGCAGCCGACCCATCCGGGACCTTACACCCCCCGCTTTCTTT
14	TRBD1	once	TRBJ1-6	TRBV5-1	CASSSGQGNSPLHF	TGCGCCAGCAGCTCGGGACAGGGGAATTCACCCCTCCACTTT
15	TRBD1	NA	TRBJ2-7	TRBV18	CASSPGRGLRNEQYF	TGTGCCAGCTCACCAGGCAGGGGGCTAAGAAACGAGCAGTACTTC
13	TRBD1	NA	TRBJ1-5	TRBV30	CAWAGQGNQPQHF	TGTGCCTGGGCTGGACAGGGCAATCAGCCCCAGCATTTT
15	TRBD1	once	TRBJ1-4	TRBV5-6	CASSKGTATNEKLFF	TGTGCCAGCAGCAAAGGGACAGCAACTAATGAAAAACTGTTTTTT
13	NA	NA	TRBJ1-5	TRBV28	CASSHGAGQPQHF	TGTGCCAGCAGTCACGGGGCAGGGCAGCCCCAGCATTTT
14	TRBD1	NA	TRBJ1-5	TRBV19	CASNLDRANQPQHF	TGTGCCAGTAATCTGGACAGGGCGAATCAGCCCCAGCATTTT
15	TRBD1	NA	TRBJ1-5	TRBV10-3	CAISEPGTGRLPQHF	TGTGCCATCAGTGAACCCGGGACAGGGAGGTTGCCCCAGCATTTT
16	NA	NA	TRBJ1-4	TRBV2	CASSEALGSLNEKLFF	TGTGCCAGCAGTGAAGCACTTGGGTCCCTCAATGAAAAACTGTTTTTT
14	TRBD2	NA	TRBJ2-3	TRBV10-3	CAIRSASGGDTQYF	TGTGCCATCAGGTCGGCTAGCGGGGGGGATACGCAGTATTTT
17	TRBD2	NA	TRBJ2-7	TRBV27	CASSGLAGTRAFYEQYF	TGTGCCAGCTCAGGACTAGCGGGGACCCGAGCGTTCTACGAGCAGTACTTC
16	TRBD1	NA	TRBJ1-2	TRBV18	CASSPLDRATNYGYTF	TGTGCCAGCTCACCACTGGACAGGGCTACTAACTATGGCTACACCTTC
13	TRBD1	NA	TRBJ1-4	TRBV7-2	CASSRDRNEKLFF	TGTGCCAGCAGCAGGGACAGGAATGAAAAACTGTTTTTT
15	NA	once	TRBJ2-1	TRBV7-3	CASSLVRGPINEQFF	TGTGCCAGCAGCTTAGTGCGGGGACCGATAAATGAGCAGTTCTTC
15	NA	NA	TRBJ1-4	TRBV9	CASSVDQQPNEKLFF	TGTGCCAGCAGCGTAGACCAACAGCCGAATGAAAAACTGTTTTTT
13	NA	NA	TRBJ2-7	TRBV28	CASRRGASYEQYF	TGTGCCTCTAGAAGGGGGGCCTCCTACGAGCAGTACTTC
16	TRBD2	once	TRBJ2-1	TRBV24-1	CATSENGGGLYNEQFF	TGTGCCACCAGTGAAAATGGCGGGGGGTTATACAATGAGCAGTTCTTC